This T cell receptor beta chain derives from a study of response to subunit inactivated influenza vaccine. This clonotype was observed a handful of times. Its matching antigen is unknown. Study observations and caveats: The study's authors posited that every seasonal influenza vaccination enlists few new T cells.

CDR1 and CDR2 (germline): MNHEY, SVGAGI. Trimming shortened V by 4 bases and J by 1 base, and 16 bases separated the two germline ends. This CDR3 spans 16 amino acids. TCRdb re-derived calls from the RT-PCR reads in MiXCR, one entry per CDR3 protein. The sample lists 450,000 to 500,000 distinct CDR3 sequences, around 9.9% occurring once. This TCR was recovered from a man aged 50-60 years who received an inactivated influenza vaccine. Specimen: PBMCs from blood, collected 35 to 45 days after vaccination. This sequence joins TRBV6-5 and TRBJ1-2; D remains ambiguous. CDR3 coding DNA: TGTGCCAGCAGTTCCCCCAGAGGTACGAATAACTATGGCTACACCTTC. It specifies CASSSPRGTNNYGYTF.